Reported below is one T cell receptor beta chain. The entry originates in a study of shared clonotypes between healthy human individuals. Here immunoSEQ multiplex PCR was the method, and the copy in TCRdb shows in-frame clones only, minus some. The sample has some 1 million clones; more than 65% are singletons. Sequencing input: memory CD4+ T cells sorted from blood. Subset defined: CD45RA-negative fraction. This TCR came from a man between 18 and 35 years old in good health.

CDR3 DNA sequence: TGTGCCAGCAGCGCAGGACAGGCACCGGGTTCACCCCTCCACTTT. Residues: CASSAGQAPGSPLHF. V and J are TRBV9 and TRBJ1-6; the match to TRBD1 covers 7 bases. The CDR3 length is 15 residues. V lost 3 bases and J lost 9; bases outside the gene matches: 9. Germline V gene sequence: CDR1 SGDLS, CDR2 YYNGEE. The variable domain in full, with the rest retrieved from reference TRBV9 and TRBJ1-6, is DSGVTQTPKHLITATGQRVTLRCSPRSGDLSVYWYQQSLDQGLQFLIQYYNGEERAKGNILERFSAQQFPDLHSELNLSSLELGDSALYFCASSAGQAPGSPLHFGNGTRLTVT.